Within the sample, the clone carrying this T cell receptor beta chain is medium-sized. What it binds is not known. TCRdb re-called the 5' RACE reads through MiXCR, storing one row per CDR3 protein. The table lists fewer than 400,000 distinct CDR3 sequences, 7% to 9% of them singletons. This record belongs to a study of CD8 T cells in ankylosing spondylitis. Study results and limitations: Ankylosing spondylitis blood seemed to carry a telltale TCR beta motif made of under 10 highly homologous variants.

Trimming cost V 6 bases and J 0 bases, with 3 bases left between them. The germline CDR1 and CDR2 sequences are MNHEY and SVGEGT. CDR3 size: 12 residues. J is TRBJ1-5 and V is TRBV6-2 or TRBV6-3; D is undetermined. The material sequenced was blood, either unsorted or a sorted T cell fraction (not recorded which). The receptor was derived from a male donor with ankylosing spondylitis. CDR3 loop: CASRPSNQPQHF. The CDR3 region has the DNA TGTGCCAGCAGGCCTAGCAATCAGCCCCAGCATTTT.